Shown below are 14 T cell receptor beta chains from a single sample sequenced in a study of Graves' ophthalmopathy and Graves' hyperthyroidism. RNA transcripts yielded amplified TCR beta CDR3 regions. The first round was an RT-PCR with HTBI primers, and the second round was a multiplex PCR. TCRdb fed the multiplex PCR reads into MiXCR, producing one record per CDR3 protein. This sample has 350,000 to 400,000 distinct CDR3 sequences; around 16% occur once, and the top ten carry 1.5% to 2%. What was sequenced was peripheral blood. The receptors come from a woman under 30 with Graves' ophthalmopathy.

This clonotype was seen a single time. The rearrangement links TRBV6-5 to TRBJ2-7; 9 bases fit TRBD1. V lost 4 bases, J lost 1 base, and 5 bases stayed unmatched. This CDR3 has 15 residues. Germline V CDR1 and CDR2: MNHEY, SVGAGI. CDR3 DNA: TGTGCCAGCAGTTCTTTCGGACAGGGGTCCTACGAGCAGTACTTC. This translates into CASSSFGQGSYEQYF.

Here the CDR3 DNA reads TGCAGTGCTCGCGCTAGCTTACAAGAGACCCAGTACTTC. This gives the protein CSARASLQETQYF. The V and J genes are TRBV20-1 and TRBJ2-5, with D tentatively TRBD2 (5 bases). The CDR3 is 13 residues long. Trimming took off 5 bases at V and 2 bases at J, with 12 bases between the two ends. The germline gives CDR1 DFQATT, CDR2 SNEGSKA (reference sequence).

This clonotype was seen at least ten times. The genes are TRBV27 and TRBJ1-1; D uncertain. The CDR3 is 13 residues long. Between the trimmed V and J ends, which lost 9 bases and 0 bases, there was a span of 11 bases. Germline V lookup: CDR1 MNHEY, CDR2 SMNVEV (reference sequence). Here the CDR3 DNA reads TGTGCCAGGAGACGGAACATGAACACTGAAGCTTTCTTT. Protein: CARRRNMNTEAFF.

The table lists this clonotype with many counts. CDR3 loop: CASRGPGNNYEQYF. The CDR3 DNA reads TGTGCCAGCAGAGGCCCAGGGAACAACTACGAGCAGTACTTC. The chain is built from TRBV12-3 or TRBV12-4 and TRBJ2-7, with D possibly TRBD1 on 5 matching bases. V was trimmed by 6 bases and J by 3 bases, leaving 15 bases between them. The CDR3 spans 14 residues.

This clonotype was seen repeatedly, ten times or more. The chain recombines TRBV20-1 with TRBJ1-5; 10 nucleotides line up with TRBD1. The CDR3 is 14 amino acids. Germline loops: CDR1 DFQATT, CDR2 SNEGSKA (reference sequence). Trimming cost V 5 bases and J 4 bases; bases outside gene matches: 5. In DNA, the CDR3 is TGCAGTGCTCGGCCGGGACAGGGGAATCAGCCCCAGCATTTT. This translates into CSARPGQGNQPQHF.

The sample holds many counts of this clonotype. The chain uses TRBV27 and TRBJ1-5; D might be TRBD1 (5 bases). V dropped 4 bases and J dropped 9 bases, with 16 bases sitting between them. Germline CDR1 is MNHEY and CDR2 is SMNVEV (reference sequence). There are 14 residues in the CDR3. The CDR3 region is CASSWSLGQGPQHF. The CDR3 nucleotides are TGTGCCAGCAGTTGGTCCCTGGGCCAGGGGCCCCAGCATTTT.

This clonotype was observed at least ten times. This chain links TRBV19 with TRBJ2-2; D is possibly TRBD1 (6 bases). Germline V gene sequence: CDR1 LNHDA, CDR2 SQIVND (reference sequence). Trimming took off 7 bases at V and 0 bases at J, with 12 bases between the two ends. The CDR3 is 15 amino acids. This chain's CDR3 is CASTQGHSNTGELFF. CDR3 DNA sequence: TGTGCCAGTACCCAGGGACATTCGAACACCGGGGAGCTGTTTTTT.

In this sample, this clonotype turned up many times. The CDR3 is CASSLTDGPYTF. The CDR3 DNA is TGTGCCAGCAGTTTAACGGACGGACCCTACACCTTC. V and J are TRBV27 and TRBJ1-2, with D unclear. V was cut by 2 bases and J by 10 bases, with 11 bases left in between. Germline lookup yields CDR1 MNHEY and CDR2 SMNVEV (reference sequence). This CDR3 has 12 residues.

The V and J genes are TRBV7-8 and TRBJ2-7; either TRBD1 or TRBD2 may fit D (5 bases each). Trimming removed 5 bases at V and 5 bases at J, with 19 bases between. Germline loops: CDR1 SGHVS, CDR2 FQNEAQ. The CDR3 is made up of 15 amino acids. In DNA form, the CDR3 reads TGTGCCAGCAGCACGTCGACCGGGGCACCCCACGAGCAGTACTTC. It is translated as CASSTSTGAPHEQYF.

This clonotype has at least ten counts. V is TRBV20-1 and J is TRBJ2-2, with D possibly called TRBD1 or TRBD2 (5 bases each). The CDR3 has 14 amino acids. The ends were cut back, 5 bases at V and 5 bases at J, with 15 bases in the middle. Germline assignment: CDR1 DFQATT and CDR2 SNEGSKA (reference sequence). CDR3 in amino acids: CSAPGPWGTGELFF. The CDR3 coding sequence is TGCAGTGCTCCGGGACCCTGGGGGACCGGGGAGCTGTTTTTT.

This clonotype was picked up many times. V and J are TRBV6-2 or TRBV6-3 and TRBJ2-7, with D tentatively TRBD1 (6 bases). CDR1 is MNHEY and CDR2 is SVGEGT in the germline V gene. The V end was cut by 1 base, the J end by 5 bases, with 24 bases between. The CDR3 length is 18 residues. CDR3 in DNA: TGTGCCAGCAGTTACTTTTCGGAGCCAACAGGGATCCCCAACGAGCAGTACTTC. This codes for CASSYFSEPTGIPNEQYF.

This clonotype was detected ten times or more. This rearrangement joins TRBV19 to TRBJ2-5, with 7 bases fitting TRBD1. The trim removed 7 bases at V and 1 base at J, leaving 3 bases unmatched. The germline CDR1 and CDR2 sequences are LNHDA and SQIVND (reference sequence). CDR3 length equals 13 residues. In DNA, the CDR3 is TGTGCCAGTAAACAGGGGACCCAAGAGACCCAGTACTTC. It specifies CASKQGTQETQYF.

The V call is TRBV20-1, the J call TRBJ2-2; unclear D gene. The V end was cut by 0 bases, the J end by 5 bases, with 10 bases between. Germline CDR1 and CDR2: DFQATT and SNEGSKA (reference sequence). The CDR3 totals 14 residues. CDR3 in amino acids: CSARDAEWTGELFF. The DNA of the CDR3 is TGCAGTGCTAGAGATGCAGAGTGGACCGGGGAGCTGTTTTTT.

This clonotype was picked up one time. At one boundary the junction diverges from the germline segment, which might be a read error. This sequence joins TRBV6-1 and TRBJ2-7, with TRBD1 identical over 7 bases. The CDR3 runs 13 residues. The germline CDR1 and CDR2 sequences are MNHNS and SASEGT. The CDR3 DNA sequence: TGTGCCAGCAGTGAAGCCACGACAGGGAGAGTGCACTTC. The encoded protein is CASSEATTGRVHF.